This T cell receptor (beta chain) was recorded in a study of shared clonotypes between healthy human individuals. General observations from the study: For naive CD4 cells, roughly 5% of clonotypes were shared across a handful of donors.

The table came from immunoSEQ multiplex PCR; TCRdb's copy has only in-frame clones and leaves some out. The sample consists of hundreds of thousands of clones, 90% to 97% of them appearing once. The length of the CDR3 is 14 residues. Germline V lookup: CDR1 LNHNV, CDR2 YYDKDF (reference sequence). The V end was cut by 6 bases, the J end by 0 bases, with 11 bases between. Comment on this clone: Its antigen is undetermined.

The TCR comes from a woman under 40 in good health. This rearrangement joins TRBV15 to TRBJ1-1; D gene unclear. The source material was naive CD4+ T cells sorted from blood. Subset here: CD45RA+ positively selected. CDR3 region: CATSGRRMNTEAFF. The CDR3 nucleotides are TGTGCCACCAGTGGGAGAAGAATGAACACTGAAGCTTTCTTT.